This TCR beta chain was retrieved from a study of early T cells in non-severe SARS-CoV-2 infection. Looking at the study overall: Sequencing of bulk RNA from unsorted whole blood was done, without chain pairing.

Tagging with unique molecular identifiers was applied to individual cDNA molecules. TCRdb reprocessed the 5' RACE reads with MiXCR, giving one entry per CDR3 protein. Of around 53,000 distinct CDR3 sequences listed, roughly 10% are singletons. Germline V gene data show CDR1 as MDHEN and CDR2 as SYDVKM. J lost 8 bases, V lost 6 bases, and 6 bases had no gene match. CDR3 length equals 13 residues. This clonotype was recorded many times. The clonotype was recovered from an adult who was a healthcare worker with PCR-confirmed SARS-CoV-2 infection or an uninfected control (not recorded which). Sample: whole blood. The rearrangement joins TRBV28 to TRBJ1-4; TRBD1 aligns across 7 bases. The CDR3 bases are TGTGCCAGCAGGGCGGACAGGCCAGAAAAACTGTTTTTT. Its protein product is CASRADRPEKLFF.